Below are 5 T cell receptor beta chains sequenced from a single sample in a study of T cells in Graves' hyperthyroidism and ophthalmopathy. Using RNA transcripts as the source, TCR beta CDR3 regions were amplified. RT-PCR in the first round (using the HTBI primer set) targeted the TCR CDR3. TCRdb redid the calling of the multiplex PCR reads with MiXCR, one entry per CDR3 protein. The data show hundreds of thousands of distinct CDR3 sequences, 14% seen once. The sample comprised blood. The receptors derive from a woman aged 18-30 years with Graves' hyperthyroidism.

There are a few counts of this clonotype. The chain links TRBV28 to TRBJ2-7; weak D call: TRBD2 (6 bases). Germline assignment: CDR1 MDHEN and CDR2 SYDVKM. The CDR3 totals 17 residues. The V end was cut by 3 bases, the J end by 0 bases, with 18 bases between. CDR3 nucleotide sequence: TGTGCCAGCAGTTTGTTCGACTATAGCGGAAGCTCCTACGAGCAGTACTTC. Translated: CASSLFDYSGSSYEQYF.

The chain links TRBV12-3 or TRBV12-4 to TRBJ2-7; TRBD1 matches 7 bases. The V gene end was trimmed by 6 bases and the J gene end by 5 bases; junction bases not matched to a gene: 13. The CDR3 loop spans 15 amino acids. The CDR3 reads CASRRGQSRFDEQYF. In DNA, the CDR3 is TGTGCCAGCAGGAGGGGACAGAGCCGCTTCGACGAGCAGTACTTC.

This clonotype has ten or more counts. The chain recombines TRBV2 with TRBJ1-1; 7 bases match TRBD1. Unmatched junction bases numbered 9, after V lost 6 bases and J lost 11 bases. The germline V gene encodes CDR1 SNHLY and CDR2 FYNNEI. This CDR3 has 12 residues. CDR3 DNA: TGTGCCAGCAGCGAGACAGGGCTTGGCGCTTTCTTT. It specifies CASSETGLGAFF.

Many counts were recorded for this clonotype. The rearrangement uses TRBV6-5 and TRBJ2-7, with D perhaps TRBD1 (6 bases). V was pared by 2 bases and J by 1 base, with 18 bases between. The germline V gene has CDR1 MNHEY and CDR2 SVGAGI. This CDR3 has 17 residues. The CDR3: CASSYTQTGLKSYEQYF. The CDR3 nucleotides read TGTGCCAGCAGTTACACCCAGACAGGTCTCAAGTCCTACGAGCAGTACTTC.

This chain joins TRBV5-5 and TRBJ1-2; 10 bases are a match to TRBD1. The CDR3 spans 15 residues. Germline-derived CDR1 and CDR2 are SGHKS and YYEKEE (reference sequence). V lost 4 bases, J lost 6 bases, and 9 bases stayed unmatched. The CDR3 loop is CASSTSGQGYDGYTF. The CDR3 DNA is TGTGCCAGCAGCACGTCGGGACAGGGGTACGATGGCTACACCTTC.